A selection of T cell receptor beta chains follows, all from one sample in a study of shared clonotypes between healthy human individuals. Clones were sequenced by immunoSEQ multiplex PCR, and TCRdb holds only the in-frame ones, with some missing. The table has about 590,000 clones, around 95% seen once. Sequencing was done on a sample of naive CD8+ T cells sorted from blood. The receptors stem from a woman in her 30s in good health. Both conserved end residues are trimmed from each CDR3. The D gene is left open where the match is weak.

>TRBV5-4|TRBJ2-4|16|TRBD1
ASSHPPGQQGAKNIQY
>TRBV4-1|TRBJ1-2|14|NA
ASSQDRGIQGYGYT
>TRBV27|TRBJ2-7|12|NA
ASSWSRGSYEQY
>TRBV13|TRBJ2-3|14|NA
ASSRVPRSSTDTQY
>TRBV6-7|TRBJ2-1|11|NA
ASSYVTSAEQF
>TRBV5-8|TRBJ2-7|12|NA
ASSSGWGSYEQY
>TRBV7-9|TRBJ1-4|17|NA
ASSLEPGRPRGGGEKLF
>TRBV7-9|TRBJ2-6|13|NA
ASSLRGAGANVLT
>TRBV9|TRBJ2-6|14|NA
ASSGKGVVGANVLT
>TRBV4-1|TRBJ1-6|11|NA
ASSQEGESPLH
>TRBV27|TRBJ2-7|11|NA
ASSLLPRYEQY
>TRBV9|TRBJ2-1|15|TRBD2
ASSVEGASGSYNEQF
>TRBV28|TRBJ2-1|15|TRBD2
ASSFPAREGSYNEQF
>TRBV28|TRBJ2-1|10|NA
ASSTSYNEQF
>TRBV28|TRBJ1-3|15|NA
ASSLLLTESSGNTIY
>TRBV9|TRBJ2-5|13|NA
ASSVGTLPQETQY